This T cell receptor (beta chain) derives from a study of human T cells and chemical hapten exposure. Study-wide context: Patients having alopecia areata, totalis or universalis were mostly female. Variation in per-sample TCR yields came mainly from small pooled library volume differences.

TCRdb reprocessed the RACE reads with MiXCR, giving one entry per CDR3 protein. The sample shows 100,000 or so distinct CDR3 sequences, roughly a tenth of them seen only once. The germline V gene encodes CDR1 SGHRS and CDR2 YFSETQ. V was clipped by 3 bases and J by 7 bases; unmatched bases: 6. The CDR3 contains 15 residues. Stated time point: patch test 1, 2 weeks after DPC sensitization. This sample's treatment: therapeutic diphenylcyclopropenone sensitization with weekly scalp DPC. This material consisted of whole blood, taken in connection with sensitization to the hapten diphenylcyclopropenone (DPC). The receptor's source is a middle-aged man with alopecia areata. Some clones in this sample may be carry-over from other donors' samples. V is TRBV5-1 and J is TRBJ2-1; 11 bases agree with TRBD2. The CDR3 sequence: CASSSGLAVTNEQFF. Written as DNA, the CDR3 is TGCGCCAGCAGCTCGGGACTAGCGGTGACGAATGAGCAGTTCTTC.